The 30 T cell receptor beta chains listed next were all sequenced from one sample in a study of spatial heterogeneity in lung cancer. Whole-study findings and limits: The number of expanded tumor alpha and beta chains correlated with mutation number.

Time point defined: sample taken at primary tumor resection. No antigen is known for these receptors. TCRdb ran MiXCR on the 5' RACE reads and lists one entry per CDR3 protein. The profile shows tens of thousands of distinct CDR3 sequences, about 4.3% of them singletons. Sequenced material: lung tumor tissue, taken at surgery. The receptors stem from a male donor with early-stage non-small cell lung cancer.

This clonotype was detected many times. V is TRBV5-1 and J is TRBJ2-3; TRBD2 is a possible D gene (7 bases). Trimming pared 3 bases from V and 0 bases from J, leaving 8 bases between. This CDR3 spans 14 amino acids. Germline CDR1 reads SGHRS; CDR2 reads YFSETQ. CDR3 nucleotide sequence: TGCGCCAGCAGCTGGGGGGGCAGCACAGATACGCAGTATTTT. This gives the protein CASSWGGSTDTQYF.

This clonotype was observed many times. V usage is TRBV11-1 and J usage is TRBJ2-6, with a tentative D call TRBD1 (6 bases). V was clipped by 4 bases and J by 4 bases, with 14 bases between them. The V gene's germline CDR1 is SGHAT and CDR2 FQDESV (reference sequence). This CDR3 is 16 amino acids long. In DNA, the CDR3 is TGTGCCAGCAGCTCTAAAAACAGGGACGGGGCCAACGTCCTGACTTTC. The encoded protein is CASSSKNRDGANVLTF.

This chain's CDR3 is CASQTGAYEQYF. DNA of the CDR3: TGTGCCTCTCAAACAGGGGCCTACGAGCAGTACTTC. The chain couples TRBV2 to TRBJ2-7; 7 nucleotides line up with TRBD1. J was trimmed by 2 bases and V by 11 bases; bases with no gene match: 6. The germline V gene encodes CDR1 SNHLY and CDR2 FYNNEI. The CDR3 has 12 amino acids.

This clonotype was detected only a few times. The chain carries TRBV27 and TRBJ1-5; tentatively, D is TRBD1 (5 bases). V shed 0 bases and J shed 1 base, with 7 bases lying between them. This CDR3 is 15 amino acids long. Germline-derived CDR1 and CDR2 are MNHEY and SMNVEV (reference sequence). The CDR3 reads CASSLSPGSNQPQHF. CDR3 nucleotide sequence: TGTGCCAGCAGTTTATCCCCAGGGAGCAATCAGCCCCAGCATTTT.

This clonotype appeared many times. The genes are TRBV6-1 and TRBJ2-5, with 11 nucleotides matching TRBD1. There are 17 residues in the CDR3. The J segment lost 5 bases and the V segment lost 6 bases, leaving 14 bases of the junction unmatched. Germline V gene lookup returns CDR1 MNHNS and CDR2 SASEGT. CDR3 coding DNA: TGTGCCAGCAGACGGACAGGGGGCCGCGTGAGGGGTGAGACCCAGTACTTC. This sequence encodes CASRRTGGRVRGETQYF.

The sample holds many counts of this clonotype. The chain has TRBV28 and TRBJ2-5; either TRBD1 or TRBD2 may fit D (5 bases each). The CDR3 loop spans 15 amino acids. V was shortened by 6 bases and J by 4 bases, with 18 bases between the two germline ends. CDR1 and CDR2 from the germline V gene are MDHEN and SYDVKM. CDR3 sequence: CASRLRGDLGETQYF. In DNA form, the CDR3 reads TGTGCCAGCAGATTACGGGGCGACCTTGGAGAGACCCAGTACTTC.

CDR3 nucleotide sequence: TGCAGTGCCAAAGTCGGGGGAGGACGCACAGATACGCAGTATTTT. This translates into CSAKVGGGRTDTQYF. This chain links TRBV20-1 with TRBJ2-3; possibly TRBD2 for D (6 bases). The CDR3 runs to 15 residues. V was clipped by 6 bases and J by 1 base, with 17 bases between them. Germline CDR1 is DFQATT and CDR2 is SNEGSKA (reference sequence).

This clonotype was seen many times. This chain joins TRBV5-5 and TRBJ1-5, with D uncertain. This CDR3 spans 15 amino acids. Trimming shortened V by 1 base and J by 1 base, and 9 bases separated the two germline ends. Germline lookup yields CDR1 SGHKS and CDR2 YYEKEE (reference sequence). CDR3 DNA: TGTGCCAGCAGCTTGTGGGGAGAGAGCAATCAGCCCCAGCATTTT. Protein product: CASSLWGESNQPQHF.

The V gene is TRBV2, the J gene TRBJ1-2; D perhaps matches TRBD1 (6 bases). Germline V gene sequence: CDR1 SNHLY, CDR2 FYNNEI. This CDR3 contains 14 residues. Trimming left V 4 bases short and J 1 base short, with 10 bases between. The CDR3 region is CASSGGQLNYGYTF. The CDR3 coding sequence is TGTGCCAGCAGTGGAGGACAGCTTAACTATGGCTACACCTTC.

In this sample, this clonotype turned up many times. The J gene is TRBJ1-1, the V gene TRBV5-1, with 9 bases that match TRBD1. CDR3 length equals 15 residues. The junction had 8 bases not matched to a gene; V was cut back by 3 bases and J by 5 bases. CDR1 is SGHRS, CDR2 YFSETQ, per germline. This CDR3 reads CASSWGTGLGTEAFF. The CDR3 bases are TGCGCCAGCAGCTGGGGGACAGGGCTGGGGACTGAAGCTTTCTTT.

This clonotype was observed at least ten times. This sequence joins TRBV5-6 and TRBJ1-2; 8 bases are shared with TRBD1. This CDR3 comprises 13 residues. In germline, CDR1 is SGHDT, CDR2 YYEEEE. J was trimmed by 6 bases and V by 0 bases; bases with no gene match: 1. The CDR3: CASSLGGQDGYTF. The CDR3, as DNA: TGTGCCAGCAGCTTGGGGGGACAGGATGGCTACACCTTC.

This clonotype was seen at least ten times. The V gene is TRBV5-6, the J gene TRBJ2-3; D is undetermined. The CDR3 extends over 13 amino acids. V was clipped by 1 base and J by 1 base, with 4 bases between them. CDR1 is SGHDT, CDR2 YYEEEE, per germline. CDR3 amino acids: CASSLYRTDTQYF. The CDR3 coding sequence is TGTGCCAGCAGCTTGTACCGCACAGATACGCAGTATTTT.

This clonotype was recorded a few times. J is TRBJ2-7 and V is TRBV27, with D perhaps matching TRBD2 (7 bases). Germline V CDR1 and CDR2: MNHEY, SMNVEV (reference sequence). The CDR3 has 17 residues. The V gene lost 8 bases and the J gene lost 0 bases, with 23 bases spanning the gap. CDR3: CASPRGGKTGHSYEQYF. CDR3 sequence (DNA): TGTGCCAGCCCGAGGGGGGGGAAAACAGGGCACTCCTACGAGCAGTACTTC.

This clonotype is classed as medium-sized (0.01 to 0.1%). The V and J genes are TRBV7-9 and TRBJ2-1; no clear D. Germline CDR1 SEHNR, CDR2 FQNEAQ (reference sequence). This CDR3 contains 11 residues. V lost 5 bases and J 5 bases, leaving 4 bases between the germline ends. The DNA for the CDR3 is TGTGCCAGCAGCCCGCACAATGAGCAGTTCTTC. It is translated as CASSPHNEQFF.

About this clonotype: Since a much larger clone is just one base distant, this may be a read error. The V gene is TRBV5-5, the J gene TRBJ1-5; the match to TRBD1 covers 8 bases. Trimming removed 1 base from V and 6 bases from J; junction bases left unmatched: 9. The CDR3 loop spans 16 amino acids. Germline V lookup: CDR1 SGHKS, CDR2 YYEKEE (reference sequence). CDR3 DNA: TGTGCCAGCAGCTTGCAGGGGGCGGCGTCGGCTCAGCCCCAGCATTTT. Encoded protein: CASSLQGAASAQPQHF.

This clonotype was seen many times. The gene calls are TRBV6-5 and TRBJ2-1; D perhaps matches TRBD2 (6 bases). The CDR3 runs 14 residues. Between the trimmed V and J ends, which lost 6 bases and 9 bases, there was a span of 18 bases. CDR1 MNHEY and CDR2 SVGAGI come from the germline V gene. The CDR3 nucleotides read TGTGCCAGCAGCCGCAGGGCGCTGGGAGGTGAGCAGTTCTTC. Protein: CASSRRALGGEQFF.

In its sample, this clonotype is medium-sized. The chain has TRBV6-2 or TRBV6-3 and TRBJ2-7; 8 bases fit TRBD2. This CDR3 spans 16 amino acids. In germline, CDR1 is MNHEY, CDR2 SVGEGT. J was trimmed by 2 bases and V by 6 bases; bases with no gene match: 12. CDR3 nucleotide sequence: TGTGCCAGCAGGGGGATGAGGGGACTAGGTGCCTACGAGCAGTACTTC. This gives the protein CASRGMRGLGAYEQYF.

The sample holds many counts of this clonotype. The CDR3, as DNA: TGTGCCAGCTCACAGGACATTGACCCCTACAATGAGCAGTTCTTC. Protein: CASSQDIDPYNEQFF. The chain links TRBV18 to TRBJ2-1, with a weak D call TRBD1 (5 bases). Deletions cut 4 bases from V and 2 bases from J, with 12 bases between. CDR3 length equals 15 residues. Germline assignment: CDR1 KGHSH and CDR2 LQKENI.

Many counts were recorded for this clonotype. The chain links TRBV2 to TRBJ2-5; 7 bases agree with TRBD1. The V segment lost 5 bases and the J segment 3 bases; nucleotides outside the gene matches: 6. Germline CDR1 is SNHLY and CDR2 is FYNNEI. The CDR3 totals 14 residues. In DNA, the CDR3 is TGTGCCAGCAGTCCGACTACAGGGGAAGAGACCCAGTACTTC. Translating gives CASSPTTGEETQYF.

V usage is TRBV6-6 and J usage is TRBJ2-5; D possibly corresponds to TRBD2 (6 bases). Looked up from germline, CDR1 is MNHNY and CDR2 is SVGAGI (reference sequence). Trimming shortened V by 5 bases and J by 3 bases, and 19 bases separated the two germline ends. The CDR3 is 16 residues long. CDR3 in amino acids: CASSTYAASAKETQYF. The CDR3 DNA sequence: TGTGCCAGCAGTACCTATGCGGCTAGCGCCAAAGAGACCCAGTACTTC.

This clonotype was recorded at least ten times. V and J are TRBV20-1 and TRBJ1-6, with 7 bases matching TRBD1. Germline-derived CDR1 and CDR2 are DFQATT and SNEGSKA (reference sequence). V lost 6 bases and J lost 6; bases outside the gene matches: 11. The CDR3 is 15 amino acids. The CDR3 here is CSAMTGRDANSPLHF. CDR3 nucleotide sequence: TGCAGTGCGATGACAGGGCGGGATGCTAATTCACCCCTCCACTTT.

This clonotype was seen at least ten times. The CDR3 nucleotides read TGTGCCAGCAGCTTGGGAGCGAGGGGGGAGCTGTTTTTT. Its translation: CASSLGARGELFF. The V and J genes are TRBV5-5 and TRBJ2-2; D not certain. CDR1 SGHKS and CDR2 YYEKEE come from the germline V gene (reference sequence). Trimming removed 0 bases at V and 8 bases at J, with 8 bases between. The CDR3 length is 13 residues.

This clonotype was seen many times. The rearrangement uses TRBV9 and TRBJ2-6, with D possibly being TRBD1 or TRBD2 (5 bases each). V was trimmed by 0 bases and J by 2 bases, leaving 15 bases between them. CDR1 and CDR2 from the germline V gene are SGDLS and YYNGEE. This CDR3 comprises 18 residues. The CDR3 reads CASSVGYGLGAGANVLTF. CDR3 DNA sequence: TGTGCCAGCAGCGTAGGTTATGGATTGGGGGCTGGGGCCAACGTCCTGACTTTC.

This clonotype was seen repeatedly, ten times or more. This chain joins TRBV28 and TRBJ1-4; D remains unclear. Germline V gene data show CDR1 as MDHEN and CDR2 as SYDVKM. There are 12 residues in the CDR3. V was pared by 3 bases and J by 6 bases, with 5 bases between. The CDR3 loop reads CASSLLDEKLFF. Written as DNA, the CDR3 is TGTGCCAGCAGTTTGTTGGATGAAAAACTGTTTTTT.

This clonotype has at least ten counts. The chain has TRBV12-3 or TRBV12-4 and TRBJ2-7; D is uncertain. Trimming took 2 bases from V and 4 from J, leaving 6 bases between them. This CDR3 is built from 12 residues. Here the CDR3 DNA reads TGTGCCAGCAGTTTACTCTCGTACGAGCAGTACTTC. This codes for CASSLLSYEQYF.

This clonotype was recorded many times. The chain couples TRBV18 to TRBJ2-1; no firm D call. CDR1 and CDR2 (germline): KGHSH, LQKENI. The germline V and J ends were trimmed by 3 bases and 5 bases, with 14 bases remaining between them. This CDR3 spans 15 amino acids. For the CDR3, the DNA is TGTGCCAGCTCACCCGCCGAGGCCGACAACAATGAGCAGTTCTTC. It yields the protein CASSPAEADNNEQFF.

This clonotype was counted many times. This chain uses TRBV5-1 with TRBJ1-1; the D is unclear. Between the trimmed V and J ends, which lost 4 bases and 1 base, there was a span of 11 bases. This CDR3 contains 14 residues. CDR1 and CDR2 (germline): SGHRS, YFSETQ. The CDR3 sequence is CASSRDAGNTEAFF. As DNA, the CDR3 is TGCGCCAGCAGCCGTGACGCAGGGAACACTGAAGCTTTCTTT.

This clonotype was counted at least ten times. The V and J genes are TRBV29-1 and TRBJ2-3; TRBD1 aligns across 10 bases. The CDR3 loop spans 13 amino acids. Trimming cost V 1 base and J 5 bases; bases outside gene matches: 0. Germline loops: CDR1 SQVTM, CDR2 ANQGSEA. CDR3 DNA: TGCAGCGTTGAAGGGACAGGGGGAGATACGCAGTATTTT. The encoded protein is CSVEGTGGDTQYF.

A word on this clonotype: Given a much more abundant clone one base away, this may be a read error. The rearrangement joins TRBV29-1 to TRBJ2-2; 14 bases are shared with TRBD2. The CDR3 has 14 residues. Germline V CDR1 and CDR2: SQVTM, ANQGSEA. V shed 6 bases, J shed 5 bases, and the junction held 2 bases outside the gene matches. CDR3 amino acids: CSVGLAGETGELFF. The DNA of the CDR3 is TGCAGCGTGGGACTAGCGGGAGAAACCGGGGAGCTGTTTTTT.

This clonotype was seen at least ten times. The chain recombines TRBV18 with TRBJ2-3, with D unclear. Germline V gene data show CDR1 as KGHSH and CDR2 as LQKENI. This CDR3 is 15 amino acids long. V gave up 0 bases and J gave up 0 bases, with 7 bases separating them. This CDR3 is CASSPPSSSTDTQYF. Written as DNA, the CDR3 is TGTGCCAGCTCACCACCGTCTTCTAGCACAGATACGCAGTATTTT.